A single sample is the source of the 14 T cell receptor beta chains below, sequenced in a study of T cell repertoires in cytomegalovirus infection. Antigen specificity for these receptors is unknown. TCRdb called the reads again in MiXCR, with one record for every CDR3 protein. The table has about 920,000 distinct CDR3 sequences, around 29% seen once. The sequenced sample was cultured CD8+ T cells from PBMCs, obtained from culture after CMV antigen stimulation. These receptors originate from a human donor in good health (CMV status not recorded). Some clones in this sample may be carry-over from other donors' samples.

The V call is TRBV4-1, the J call TRBJ1-2; a possible D gene is TRBD1 (5 bases). CDR3 length: 14 amino acids. Trimming left V 2 bases short and J 2 bases short, with 9 bases between. Germline CDR1 reads MGHRA; CDR2 reads YSYEKL. The CDR3 reads CASSQPKGNYGYTF. The DNA of the CDR3 is TGCGCCAGCAGCCAACCCAAGGGGAACTATGGCTACACCTTC.

This clonotype has just a few counts. The chain recombines TRBV11-1 with TRBJ2-7; TRBD2 matches at 11 bases. This CDR3 spans 17 amino acids. V lost 2 bases to trimming and J lost 2 bases; unmatched junction nucleotides: 8. CDR1 is SGHAT and CDR2 is FQDESV in the germline V gene (reference sequence). The CDR3 spells CASSLFGSGGEPYEQYV. In DNA form, the CDR3 reads TGTGCCAGCAGCTTATTCGGTAGCGGGGGGGAGCCCTACGAGCAGTACGTC.

The rearrangement links TRBV10-1 to TRBJ1-1; D is possibly TRBD1 (6 bases). Germline loops: CDR1 WNHNN, CDR2 SYGVQD (reference sequence). V was trimmed by 5 bases and J by 0 bases, leaving 13 bases between them. The CDR3 runs 15 residues. The CDR3 spells CASSPRQAMNTEAFF. DNA for the CDR3: TGCGCCAGCAGTCCTCGACAGGCTATGAACACTGAAGCTTTCTTT.

This rearrangement joins TRBV29-1 to TRBJ1-2; TRBD1 is a possible D gene (6 bases). Germline CDR1 is SQVTM and CDR2 is ANQGSEA. CDR3 length: 11 residues. Trimming cost V 4 bases and J 3 bases, with 6 bases left between them. CDR3 loop: CSVGTDYGYTF. The CDR3, as DNA: TGCAGCGTTGGGACAGACTATGGCTACACCTTC.

This clonotype was seen a handful of times. V is TRBV5-6 and J is TRBJ2-7; TRBD1 matches 7 bases. Germline V gene sequence: CDR1 SGHDT, CDR2 YYEEEE. V lost 0 bases and J lost 7; bases outside the gene matches: 7. The CDR3 is 14 residues long. The DNA for the CDR3 is TGTGCCAGCAGCTTGGTTTTACAGGGGCTGGAGCAGTACGTC. This sequence encodes CASSLVLQGLEQYV.

The chain is built from TRBV12-3 or TRBV12-4 and TRBJ2-6, with D perhaps matching TRBD2 (6 bases). CDR3 length equals 15 residues. Trimming left V 8 bases short and J 0 bases short, with 11 bases between. Here the CDR3 reads CASPRGNSGANVLTF. The CDR3 DNA reads TGTGCCAGCCCACGGGGGAACTCTGGGGCCAACGTCCTGACTTTC.

This clonotype was picked up many times. The chain links TRBV7-6 to TRBJ2-5; TRBD1 aligns across 11 bases. CDR3 length: 17 amino acids. Germline values: CDR1 SGHVS, CDR2 FNYEAQ. Germline trimming cut 0 bases from V and 3 bases from J; bases unmatched to any gene: 6. The CDR3 reads CASSLALGQGAEETQYF. In nucleotides, the CDR3 is TGTGCCAGCAGCTTAGCCCTAGGACAGGGGGCAGAAGAGACCCAGTACTTC.

This rearrangement joins TRBV5-1 to TRBJ2-5; tentative D call: TRBD1 (5 bases). Trimming removed 4 bases at V and 1 base at J, with 14 bases between. This CDR3 region has 15 residues. Germline V gene sequence: CDR1 SGHRS, CDR2 YFSETQ. The CDR3 spells CASSPRGHFQETQYF. CDR3 DNA sequence: TGCGCCAGCAGCCCGAGAGGACATTTCCAAGAGACCCAGTACTTC. The full variable domain, completed using reference TRBV5-1 and TRBJ2-5, is KAGVTQTPRYLIKTRGQQVTLSCSPISGHRSVSWYQQTPGQGLQFLFEYFSETQRNKGNFPGRFSGRQFSNSRSEMNVSTLELGDSALYLCASSPRGHFQETQYFGPGTRLLVL.

The CDR3 spells CASSYGQGFYEQYF. CDR3 DNA sequence: TGTGCCAGCAGTTACGGACAGGGCTTCTACGAGCAGTACTTC. The rearrangement uses TRBV6-5 and TRBJ2-7; 8 nucleotides line up with TRBD1. In germline, CDR1 is MNHEY, CDR2 SVGAGI. V gave up 2 bases and J gave up 3 bases; unmatched junction bases: 3. The CDR3 spans 14 residues.

The table lists this clonotype with a few counts. The rearrangement uses TRBV6-6 and TRBJ1-1, with 7 positions matching TRBD1. J was trimmed by 0 bases and V by 0 bases; bases with no gene match: 4. Germline CDR1 and CDR2: MNHNY and SVGAGI (reference sequence). CDR3 length equals 16 residues. CDR3 bases: TGTGCCAGCAGTTACTCGCAGGGGGATATGAACACTGAAGCTTTCTTT. Protein product: CASSYSQGDMNTEAFF.

This clonotype occurred a few times. This sequence joins TRBV12-3 or TRBV12-4 and TRBJ2-7, with TRBD2 as a possible D gene (6 bases). The CDR3 contains 13 residues. V lost 4 bases and J 6 bases, leaving 13 bases between the germline ends. CDR3 DNA: TGTGCCAGCAGTTCCCGGGGGTACGCCGAGCAGTACGTC. Amino acid sequence: CASSSRGYAEQYV.

The chain combines TRBV5-1 with TRBJ2-2, with a possible D match to TRBD2 (6 bases). Germline CDR1 reads SGHRS; CDR2 reads YFSETQ. CDR3 size: 15 residues. V lost 2 bases, J lost 0 bases, and 8 bases lay in between. The CDR3 reads CASSLREANTGELFF. The CDR3 region has the DNA TGCGCCAGCAGCTTAAGGGAGGCGAACACCGGGGAGCTGTTTTTT.

This clonotype has only a few counts. The chain employs TRBV7-8 and TRBJ2-5; 8 bases agree with TRBD2. V was pared by 11 bases and J by 1 base, with 9 bases of the junction left unmatched. There are 14 residues in the CDR3. CDR1 is SGHVS and CDR2 is FQNEAQ in the germline V gene. The CDR3 spells CAGLAGGFQETQYF. In DNA form, the CDR3 reads TGTGCCGGCCTCGCGGGGGGTTTCCAAGAGACCCAGTACTTC.

There are a few counts of this clonotype. The rearrangement uses TRBV6-1 and TRBJ1-1; D call uncertain. The CDR3 extends over 14 amino acids. The V and J ends lost 3 bases and 7 bases respectively, with 15 bases between them. Germline CDR1 is MNHNS and CDR2 is SASEGT. This CDR3 is CASSEENFKGEAFF. CDR3 DNA: TGTGCCAGCAGTGAGGAGAATTTCAAGGGTGAAGCTTTCTTT.